These 21 T cell receptor beta chains originate from one sample sequenced in a study of CD8+CD57+ T cells in acquired aplastic anemia. The patients chosen for sequencing had shown expansion of CD8+CD57+ cells (detected by flow cytometry). According to the study, genomic DNA was the template for TCR beta VDJ and CDR3 profiling. TCRdb analysed the reads with MiXCR anew, one entry per CDR3 protein. The sample holds some 200,000 distinct CDR3 sequences, about half seen once. Sequencing was carried out using sorted CD4+, CD8+, or CD8+CD57+ T cells (not recorded which) from PBMCs. Receptor source: a human donor with aplastic anemia.

In the case of this clonotype: A much bigger clone sits one base away, suggesting this may be a read error. This chain links TRBV6-5 with TRBJ1-3; no firm D call. The CDR3 runs 15 residues. The germline gives CDR1 MNHEY, CDR2 SVGAGI. Here the CDR3 reads CASSYSGNSGDTIYF. CDR3 nucleotide sequence: TGTGCCAGCAGTTACTCGGGCAACTCTGGAGACACCATATATTTT.

The sample holds many counts of this clonotype. The rearrangement links TRBV5-1 to TRBJ1-2; the match to TRBD1 covers 9 bases. Germline CDR1 and CDR2: SGHRS and YFSETQ. The CDR3 length is 15 residues. V was pared by 5 bases and J by 0 bases, with 5 bases of the junction left unmatched. The chain's CDR3 is CASSTGQGTNYGYTF. In nucleotides, the CDR3 is TGCGCCAGCAGTACCGGACAGGGGACTAACTATGGCTACACCTTC.

The chain is built from TRBV20-1 and TRBJ2-5; TRBD1 agrees at 8 bases. Germline CDR1 reads DFQATT; CDR2 reads SNEGSKA (reference sequence). The trim removed 0 bases at V and 5 bases at J, leaving 11 bases unmatched. The CDR3 extends over 16 amino acids. CDR3 region: CSARDRRTGRGETQYF. Here the CDR3 DNA reads TGCAGTGCTAGAGATCGTCGGACAGGGCGGGGCGAGACCCAGTACTTC.

This chain connects TRBV7-3 to TRBJ2-1; D perhaps matches TRBD2 (8 bases). The CDR3 is 16 amino acids. CDR1 and CDR2 (germline): SGHTA, FQGTGA. The V end was cut by 4 bases, the J end by 12 bases, with 25 bases between. The CDR3 reads CASSSLYGGGTDTQFF. CDR3 DNA: TGTGCCAGCAGCTCTCTTTACGGGGGGGGGACAGATACGCAGTTCTTC.

V gene TRBV7-8 combines with J gene TRBJ2-7, with a weak D call TRBD1 (5 bases). The CDR3 covers 12 residues. The ends were cut back, 6 bases at V and 5 bases at J, with 11 bases in the middle. Germline V gives CDR1 SGHVS, CDR2 FQNEAQ. The CDR3 protein is CASRGRSNEQYF. The CDR3 nucleotides are TGTGCCAGCAGGGGGCGCTCAAACGAGCAGTACTTC.

The count of this clonotype is one. Here the CDR3 DNA reads TGCGCCAGCAGCTTGGCCTCTGGGGGTGGGGCCAACGTCCTGACTTTC. Protein sequence: CASSLASGGGANVLTF. This chain joins TRBV5-1 and TRBJ2-6; D tentatively fits TRBD1 or TRBD2 (5 bases each). V lost 0 bases and J lost 3, with 10 bases in between. The germline V gene has CDR1 SGHRS and CDR2 YFSETQ. This CDR3 comprises 16 residues.

Points on this clonotype: It may be a read error: a sequence one base away is much more abundant. The genes are TRBV5-1 and TRBJ1-4, with D possibly TRBD1 on 6 matching bases. V lost 0 bases and J lost 0, with 9 bases in between. This CDR3 has 16 residues. The germline gives CDR1 SGHRS, CDR2 YFSETQ. CDR3 in amino acids: CASSLAGEATNEKLFF. The CDR3 region has the DNA TGCGCCAGCAGCTTGGCAGGGGAGGCAACTAATGAAAAACTGTTTTTT.

This chain connects TRBV24-1 to TRBJ1-2; 7 bases map to TRBD1. V lost 5 bases, J lost 4 bases, and 6 bases stayed unmatched. The CDR3 is 14 residues long. CDR1 is KGHDR and CDR2 is SFDVKD in the germline V gene. The CDR3 DNA reads as TGTGCCACCAGTGCCTTAGCAGGGGGCTATGGCTACACCTTC. Its protein is CATSALAGGYGYTF.

This clonotype was picked up many times. This chain links TRBV30 with TRBJ1-1; the D is unclear. Looked up from germline, CDR1 is GTSNPN and CDR2 is SVGIG (reference sequence). The CDR3 spans 11 residues. The V gene lost 6 bases and the J gene lost 1 base, with 6 bases spanning the gap. The CDR3 DNA sequence: TGTGCCTGTGAAAGGAACACTGAAGCTTTCTTT. This sequence encodes CACERNTEAFF.

The V and J genes are TRBV13 and TRBJ2-7, with 9 bases that match TRBD1. The V and J ends lost 1 base and 3 bases, in that order; junction bases with no gene match: 16. Germline V gene lookup returns CDR1 PRHDT and CDR2 FYEKMQ (reference sequence). The CDR3 runs to 19 residues. The CDR3 protein is CASSLAVDRGIGLGYEQYF. DNA for the CDR3: TGTGCCAGCAGCTTAGCGGTGGACAGGGGAATAGGTCTGGGCTACGAGCAGTACTTC. The full variable domain, rest sourced from reference TRBV13 and TRBJ2-7, is AAGVIQSPRHLIKEKRETATLKCYPIPRHDTVYWYQQGPGQDPQFLISFYEKMQSDKGSIPDRFSAQQFSDYHSELNMSSLELGDSALYFCASSLAVDRGIGLGYEQYFGPGTRLTVT.

The V gene is TRBV9, the J gene TRBJ2-5; D is possibly TRBD2 (6 bases). This CDR3 is built from 16 residues. Germline V CDR1 and CDR2: SGDLS, YYNGEE. V lost 0 bases and J lost 1, with 13 bases in between. CDR3 coding DNA: TGTGCCAGCAGCGTAGACCCCCCCGGGGGCCAAGAGACCCAGTACTTC. Protein product: CASSVDPPGGQETQYF.

The chain joins TRBV5-1 to TRBJ2-7; 7 bases are shared with TRBD1. The trim removed 4 bases at V and 7 bases at J, leaving 11 bases unmatched. The CDR3 loop spans 14 amino acids. CDR1 is SGHRS and CDR2 is YFSETQ in the germline V gene. The CDR3 bases are TGCGCCAGCAGCCTACAGGGGACCCGGGGAGAGCAGTACTTC. Translated, it gives CASSLQGTRGEQYF.

The chain carries TRBV3-1 and TRBJ2-1; 11 nucleotides line up with TRBD2. V shed 0 bases and J 6 bases; nucleotides not matched to a gene: 4. This CDR3 is built from 16 residues. Germline V CDR1 and CDR2: LGHDT, YNNKEL (reference sequence). The CDR3 bases are TGTGCCAGCAGCCAAGAATATAGCGGGGGGGGCAATGAGCAGTTCTTC. Protein sequence: CASSQEYSGGGNEQFF.

The rearrangement uses TRBV7-9 and TRBJ2-3; the match to TRBD1 covers 8 bases. V shed 5 bases, J shed 0 bases, and the junction held 7 bases outside the gene matches. CDR3 length: 16 residues. Germline-derived CDR1 and CDR2 are SEHNR and FQNEAQ (reference sequence). DNA for the CDR3: TGTGCCAGCAGCCCGGGACAGGCCCCTAGCACAGATACGCAGTATTTT. This sequence encodes CASSPGQAPSTDTQYF.

V gene TRBV24-1 combines with J gene TRBJ2-7; 7 nucleotides agree with TRBD2. Per the germline V gene, CDR1 is KGHDR and CDR2 is SFDVKD. With V trimmed by 1 base and J by 6 bases, 5 bases remained unmatched. This CDR3 has 14 residues. The CDR3 sequence: CATSDFRGRGEQYF. The CDR3 nucleotides are TGTGCCACCAGTGATTTCCGGGGGAGGGGCGAGCAGTACTTC.

A few counts support this clonotype. The chain carries TRBV5-8 and TRBJ2-6; 10 nucleotides align to TRBD1. There are 19 residues in the CDR3. Germline CDR1 and CDR2: SGHTS and YDEGEE. Unmatched junction bases numbered 6, after V lost 0 bases and J lost 0 bases. The CDR3 nucleotides read TGTGCCAGCAGCTTGGGGGGGACAGGGGCGTTCTCTGGGGCCAACGTCCTGACTTTC. Its protein is CASSLGGTGAFSGANVLTF.

This clonotype was observed many times. This chain connects TRBV12-3 or TRBV12-4 to TRBJ1-1, with D unclear. The CDR3 runs 16 residues. Trimming removed 0 bases at V and 0 bases at J, with 11 bases between. The CDR3 spells CASSLAPPFMNTEAFF. CDR3 nucleotides: TGTGCCAGCAGTTTAGCCCCGCCCTTTATGAACACTGAAGCTTTCTTT.

V usage is TRBV19 and J usage is TRBJ1-3; 9 bases match TRBD1. This CDR3 is built from 14 residues. V was clipped by 5 bases and J by 2 bases; unmatched bases: 1. Germline V lookup: CDR1 LNHDA, CDR2 SQIVND (reference sequence). CDR3: CASSRQGAGNTIYF. The CDR3 DNA is TGTGCCAGTAGTCGACAGGGGGCTGGAAACACCATATATTTT. The full variable domain, its missing parts supplied by reference TRBV19 and TRBJ1-3, is DGGITQSPKYLFRKEGQNVTLSCEQNLNHDAMYWYRQDPGQGLRLIYYSQIVNDFQKGDIAEGYSVSREKKESFPLTVTSAQKNPTAFYLCASSRQGAGNTIYFGEGSWLTVV.

V and J are TRBV6-1 and TRBJ1-1, with unresolved D. Germline V gives CDR1 MNHNS, CDR2 SASEGT. V was pared by 3 bases and J by 1 base, with 12 bases between. The CDR3 contains 15 residues. DNA for the CDR3: TGTGCCAGCAGTGACCCGGGGTTGGGGAACACTGAAGCTTTCTTT. This sequence encodes CASSDPGLGNTEAFF.

This clonotype turned up a few times. CDR3 amino acids: CASSNRDRGGGVETQYF. Here the CDR3 DNA reads TGTGCCAGCAGCAACCGGGACAGGGGAGGGGGAGTGGAGACCCAGTACTTC. V and J are TRBV7-2 and TRBJ2-5; 10 bases match TRBD1. The CDR3 consists of 17 residues. The V and J ends lost 5 bases and 5 bases, in that order; junction bases with no gene match: 14. Germline CDR1 reads SGHTA; CDR2 reads FQGNSA.

J is TRBJ1-1 and V is TRBV29-1; 8 nucleotides align to TRBD1. The CDR3 has 14 residues. Trimming at V came to 4 bases and at J to 1 base, leaving 5 bases not matched to a gene. The germline V gene encodes CDR1 SQVTM and CDR2 ANQGSEA. This CDR3 is CSVVPGTGNTEAFF. Here the CDR3 DNA reads TGCAGCGTTGTCCCGGGGACAGGGAACACTGAAGCTTTCTTT.